Listed below are T cell receptor beta chains from one sample, sequenced in a study of chemoradiotherapy in HPV16-positive cancers. The data were produced by immunoSEQ multiplex PCR, yet TCRdb's version contains in-frame clones alone and is incomplete. The sample holds 3,900 or so clones; about 91% are singletons and the top ten take around 4%. The source was tumor tissue, collected from a patient who underwent chemoradiotherapy. Receptors were obtained from a human donor with HPV-associated anogenital cancer. The CDR3 runs from the conserved cysteine through the conserved F or W. A D gene is named only where the DNA matches it firmly. Only some rows state a clone size, as once, few, many or a class for expanded clones.

>NA|NA|TRBV18|TRBJ2-2
CASSNGNGELFF
TGTGCCAGCTCAAACGGTAACGGGGAGCTGTTTTTT
>TRBD2|NA|TRBV25-1|TRBJ2-3
CASSGSGGSTDTQYF
TGTGCCAGCAGTGGTAGCGGGGGGAGCACAGATACGCAGTATTTT
>NA|NA|TRBV5-1|TRBJ1-1
CASSSRTANTEAFF
TGCGCCAGCAGCTCGCGGACAGCGAACACTGAAGCTTTCTTT
>NA|NA|TRBV28|TRBJ1-3
CASSNIGISGNTIYF
TGTGCCAGCAGTAATATCGGGATCTCTGGAAACACCATATATTTT
>NA|NA|TRBV29-1|TRBJ2-1
CSGKGTWEQFF
TGCAGCGGTAAGGGGACCTGGGAGCAGTTCTTC
>TRBD1|once|TRBV4-3|TRBJ1-2
CASSQGIQGRPGYTF
TGCGCCAGCAGCCAAGGGATACAGGGGAGACCTGGCTACACCTTC
>NA|NA|TRBV20-1|TRBJ2-3
CSASPTDTQYF
TGCAGTGCTAGTCCCACAGATACGCAGTATTTT
>NA|NA|TRBV18|TRBJ1-2
CASSPDYGYTF
TGTGCCAGCTCGCCCGACTATGGCTACACCTTC
>TRBD2|NA|TRBV7-6|TRBJ2-3
CASSYGTSGTSTDTQYF
TGTGCCAGCAGCTACGGGACTAGCGGGACTAGCACAGATACGCAGTATTTT
>TRBD1|NA|TRBV28|TRBJ1-2
CASRTGSGYTF
TGTGCCAGCAGGACAGGGAGCGGCTACACCTTC
>TRBD1|NA|TRBV7-2|TRBJ2-5
CASSLVRAGGVQYF
TGTGCCAGCAGCTTAGTGAGGGCAGGGGGCGTCCAGTACTTC